Listed below are T cell receptor beta chains from one sample, sequenced in a study of cytomegalovirus exposure and HLA in healthy donors. Produced via immunoSEQ multiplex PCR; TCRdb's table is partial and in-frame only. The table shows about 280,000 clones, with approximately 90% occurring only once. Sample: PBMCs. The receptor set was obtained from a woman under 30 in good health and CMV-seronegative. CDR3s include the opening cysteine and the closing phenylalanine or tryptophan. D genes are given only for firm matches.

v_gene	d_gene	CDR3aa
TRBV5-1	TRBD2	CASSLMSRLAGGILQETQYF
TRBV6-5	TRBD2	CASSRPGGAREQYF
TRBV5-1	NA	CASSLRTGVNTEAFF
TRBV6-1	NA	CASIRRGWSYNEQFF
TRBV27	NA	CASSLEGTSTDTQYF
TRBV27	NA	CASSRGSGGEQYF
TRBV2	NA	CASSGKGHAGVKETQYF
TRBV5-1	TRBD2	CASSLGGRRSDTQYF
TRBV5-1	NA	CASSLLSTGLLDEQYF
TRBV7-9	NA	CASSFRQNTEAFF
TRBV4-3	TRBD2	CASSQDRLAGLYNEQFF
TRBV19	TRBD1	CASSPTGTGLEQYF
TRBV27	NA	CASTGLGTYNEQFF
TRBV29-1	NA	CSVTGTSTGELFF
TRBV11-3	NA	CASPPREVTGEKLFF
TRBV10-2	TRBD2	CASSDLAGTYEQYF
TRBV9	NA	CASSVQASSTDTQYF
TRBV7-9	TRBD1	CASSLAGQGPLYEQYF
TRBV10-3	TRBD1	CAIRWDRSNSPLHF
TRBV18	TRBD1	CASSQGATYNEQFF
TRBV2	NA	CASSGPMRVDGYTF
TRBV7-8	TRBD1	CASSLGWDRSYEQYF
TRBV28	NA	CASSSILNTEAFF
TRBV7-2	NA	CASSGQISPQHF
TRBV5-4	NA	CASSPGGPWGYTF
TRBV11-2	NA	CASSLIAGNTEAFF
TRBV27	TRBD2	CASSLKTSAAYEQYF
TRBV5-1	TRBD1	CASSLVGTGGGDTQYF
TRBV28	NA	CASLAPDTQYF
TRBV5-1	NA	CASSSTVYYGYTF
TRBV6-6	NA	CASSYQGGSRFF
TRBV5-5	NA	CASSQDYEGARGTIYF
TRBV7-3	NA	CASSPGQMNTGELFF
TRBV18	NA	CASSPLARSSYEQYF
TRBV19	TRBD1	CASSIIWQGGNQPQHF
TRBV19	NA	CASSWGHEQYF
TRBV28	TRBD1	CATPGQGKNEQFF
TRBV4-2	TRBD2	CASSHSGTRGNTAYEQYF
TRBV27	NA	CASSLVQGSSYNSPLHF
TRBV5-1	NA	CASTYSNTGELFF
TRBV2	NA	CASSNLGGFGNTIYF
TRBV27	TRBD1	CASRLTGVNRAGNTIYF
TRBV5-8	NA	CATTRSRGGRGGYTF
TRBV13	TRBD2	CASSPLGEAGGPNEQFF
TRBV5-1	TRBD2	CASSLELAGGRGETQYF
TRBV4-3	TRBD1	CASSQSGTGDYGYTF
TRBV4-1	TRBD2	CASSPLAGGPSNEQFF
TRBV6-5	NA	CASSHEVGLHGELFF
TRBV6-5	NA	CASGNRQIMNTEAFF
TRBV19	TRBD1	CASSPSTGGAGELFF
TRBV9	NA	CASSHRLDSYEQYF
TRBV11-2	TRBD1	CASRGRTGRADTQYF
TRBV12-5	NA	CASGLVLSGTHFYEQYF
TRBV6-5	NA	CASTIGGPSGNEQFF
TRBV28	NA	CASVRNTGELFF
TRBV5-7	NA	CASSPLDWRASYEQYF
TRBV28	TRBD1	CASSSGQGWSEQYF
TRBV29-1	NA	CSVRWTDNTEAFF
TRBV5-1	TRBD2	CASSLASPGLAGGDNEQFF